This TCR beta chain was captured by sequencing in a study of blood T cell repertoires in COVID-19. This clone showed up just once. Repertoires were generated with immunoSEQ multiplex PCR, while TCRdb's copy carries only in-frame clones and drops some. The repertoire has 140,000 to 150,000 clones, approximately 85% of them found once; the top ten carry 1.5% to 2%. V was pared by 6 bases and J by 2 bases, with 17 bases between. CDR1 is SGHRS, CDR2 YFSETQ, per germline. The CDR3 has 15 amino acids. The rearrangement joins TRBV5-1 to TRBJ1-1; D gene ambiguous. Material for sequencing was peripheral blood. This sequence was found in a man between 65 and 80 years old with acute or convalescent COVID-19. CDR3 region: CASTQKLAVNTEAFF. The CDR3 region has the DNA TGCGCCAGCACCCAAAAATTAGCAGTAAACACTGAAGCTTTCTTT. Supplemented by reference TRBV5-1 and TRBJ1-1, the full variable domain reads KAGVTQTPRYLIKTRGQQVTLSCSPISGHRSVSWYQQTPGQGLQFLFEYFSETQRNKGNFPGRFSGRQFSNSRSEMNVSTLELGDSALYLCASTQKLAVNTEAFFGQGTRLTVV.